The T cell receptor beta chain described here comes from a study of control samples from healthy donors and cancer patients. The CDR3 is 15 residues long. From germline, CDR1 is GTSNPN and CDR2 SVGIG (reference sequence). Trimming removed 0 bases at V and 0 bases at J, with 9 bases between. Only in-frame clones appear in the TCRdb table, and some are missing; sequencing was by immunoSEQ multiplex PCR. The data contain some 140,000 clones, roughly 94% of them singletons. The receptor's source is a man aged 35 to 55 in good health. This chain connects TRBV30 to TRBJ2-1, with a tentative D call TRBD2 (7 bases). The sample consisted of blood. The CDR3 DNA is TGTGCCTGGAGTGTAGGGGGGGCCTCCTACAATGAGCAGTTCTTC. Translating it yields CAWSVGGASYNEQFF.